The 2 T cell receptor beta chains presented below share a single source sample, sequenced in a study of shared clonotypes between healthy human individuals (TCRdb year 2020). For the CD8 naive samples, CD45RO-negative cells were positively selected for CCR7, yielding a CD45RA+CCR7+ population from which TemRA cells were excluded. Receptor libraries were prepared by the immunoSEQ multiplex PCR assay. Not all clones reach the TCRdb copy of this immuneACCESS table, which keeps in-frame sequences only. Checked studies attribute under half of the gap to unresolved V genes and leave the rest unexplained. This sample comprises about 700,000 clones, about 91% of them detected only once. The ten biggest clones cover about 24% of the sample. Source material: naive CD8+ T cells sorted from blood. The cell subset or site label, read with the paper, signifies: CD45RA+CCR7+. The receptors come from a man between 25 and 39 years old in good health.

The V call is TRBV7-9, the J call TRBJ2-1; the match to TRBD2 covers 14 bases. The CDR3 has 19 amino acids. Germline trimming cut 3 bases from V and 0 bases from J; bases unmatched to any gene: 7. Germline V gives CDR1 SEHNR, CDR2 FQNEAQ (reference sequence). This chain's CDR3 is CASSFGTSGSWGSYNEQFF. CDR3 coding DNA: TGTGCCAGCAGCTTCGGGACTAGCGGGAGCTGGGGCTCCTACAATGAGCAGTTCTTC.

V gene TRBV13 combines with J gene TRBJ2-1; D call uncertain. CDR1 and CDR2 from the germline V gene are PRHDT and FYEKMQ (reference sequence). V shed 5 bases and J shed 9 bases, with 8 bases lying between them. The CDR3 loop spans 11 amino acids. CDR3: CASSPEGEQFF. The CDR3 nucleotides are TGTGCCAGCAGCCCTGAAGGTGAGCAGTTCTTC.